This TCR beta chain was retrieved from a study of PD-1 blockade in classical Hodgkin lymphoma. Points from the study as a whole: Healthy donors reportedly exceeded newly diagnosed patients in baseline TCR diversity. Repertoire differences have undefined causes, possibly disease activity or prior therapy.

In regard to this clone: Its antigen remains unidentified.

Profiling relied on immunoSEQ multiplex PCR, and the TCRdb table lists in-frame clones only, not all of them. The repertoire consists of 30,000 to 40,000 clones, with 85% to 90% occurring once and the leading ten covering 0.22%. Time point: newly diagnosed, previously untreated cHL patient sample. Purified CD4+ T cells were obtained from thawed PBMCs through magnetic negative selection. A comparison was provided by newly diagnosed, untreated classical Hodgkin lymphoma PBMCs. The CDR3 has 15 residues. From germline, CDR1 is SGHDT and CDR2 YYEEEE. Trimming stripped 0 bases from V and 4 bases from J, with 10 bases between.

This TCR came from a human donor with classical Hodgkin lymphoma. Specimen: CD4+ T cells from blood. The J gene is TRBJ2-2, the V gene TRBV5-6, with D possibly matching TRBD1 (6 bases). The CDR3 is CASSLEFRGTGELFF. CDR3 coding DNA: TGTGCCAGCAGCTTGGAGTTCAGGGGCACCGGGGAGCTGTTTTTT.